This TCR beta chain was profiled in a study of blood T cell repertoires in COVID-19. This clone was recorded only once. Trimming took off 6 bases at V and 0 bases at J, with 11 bases between the two ends. Germline CDR1 reads LGHDT; CDR2 reads YNNKEL (reference sequence). CDR3 length: 15 amino acids. Original handling: Nucleated cell number was recorded as an estimate derived from reference gene primer amplification. Profiling relied on immunoSEQ multiplex PCR, and the TCRdb table lists in-frame clones only, not all of them. V, J and clone size are those of that table, while D and trimming were read from the DNA. This sample has approximately 210,000 clones, with 86% found just once.

This chain uses TRBV3-1 (or the pseudogene TRBV3-2) with TRBJ1-4, with a tentative D call TRBD1 (5 bases). Specimen: peripheral blood. This TCR came from a man aged 30 to 39 who had recovered from COVID-19. The CDR3 DNA reads TGTGCCAGCAGTTTCACCAGGGCAACTAATGAAAAACTGTTTTTT. Its translation is CASSFTRATNEKLFF.